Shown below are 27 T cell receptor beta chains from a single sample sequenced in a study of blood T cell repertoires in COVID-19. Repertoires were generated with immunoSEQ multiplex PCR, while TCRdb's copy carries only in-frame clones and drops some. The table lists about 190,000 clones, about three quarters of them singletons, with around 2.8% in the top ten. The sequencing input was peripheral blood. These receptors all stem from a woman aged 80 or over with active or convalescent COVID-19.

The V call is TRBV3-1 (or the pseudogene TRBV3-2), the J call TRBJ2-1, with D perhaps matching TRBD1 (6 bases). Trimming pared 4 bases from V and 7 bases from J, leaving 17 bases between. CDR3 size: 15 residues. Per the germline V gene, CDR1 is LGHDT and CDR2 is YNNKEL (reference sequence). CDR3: CASSLDWGPGNEQFF. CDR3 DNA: TGTGCCAGCAGCCTAGATTGGGGGCCTGGGAATGAGCAGTTCTTC.

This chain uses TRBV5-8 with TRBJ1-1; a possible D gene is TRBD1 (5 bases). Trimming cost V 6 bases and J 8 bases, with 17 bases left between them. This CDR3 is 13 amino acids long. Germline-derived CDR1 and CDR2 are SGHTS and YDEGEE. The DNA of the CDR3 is TGTGCCAGCACCTTCGGGGGAAGCGGGGAAGCTTTCTTT. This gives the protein CASTFGGSGEAFF.

The CDR3, as DNA: TGTGCCAGCTCACCACCGGTTAGCGGGGGAGAGACCCAGTACTTC. Translated: CASSPPVSGGETQYF. The chain uses TRBV18 and TRBJ2-5, with TRBD2 matching over 9 bases. The V gene's germline CDR1 is KGHSH and CDR2 LQKENI. This CDR3 has 15 residues. V lost 0 bases, J lost 4 bases, and 3 bases stayed unmatched.

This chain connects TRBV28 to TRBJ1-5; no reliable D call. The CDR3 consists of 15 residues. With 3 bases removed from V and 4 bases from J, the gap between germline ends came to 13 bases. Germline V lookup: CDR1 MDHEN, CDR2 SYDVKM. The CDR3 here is CASSFGRGRNQPQHF. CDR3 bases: TGTGCCAGCAGTTTCGGCAGAGGCCGAAATCAGCCCCAGCATTTT.

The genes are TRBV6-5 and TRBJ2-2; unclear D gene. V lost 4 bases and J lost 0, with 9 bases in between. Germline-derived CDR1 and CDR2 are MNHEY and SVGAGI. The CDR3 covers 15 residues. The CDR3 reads CASSSQFANTGELFF. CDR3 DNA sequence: TGTGCCAGCAGTTCACAGTTCGCGAACACCGGGGAGCTGTTTTTT.

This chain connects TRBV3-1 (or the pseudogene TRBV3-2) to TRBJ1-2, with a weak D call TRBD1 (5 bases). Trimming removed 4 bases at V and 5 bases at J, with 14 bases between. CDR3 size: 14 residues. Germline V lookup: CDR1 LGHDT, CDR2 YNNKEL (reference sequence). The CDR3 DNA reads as TGTGCCAGCAGCCCAGCAGGGATAGGGTATGGCTACACCTTC. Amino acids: CASSPAGIGYGYTF.

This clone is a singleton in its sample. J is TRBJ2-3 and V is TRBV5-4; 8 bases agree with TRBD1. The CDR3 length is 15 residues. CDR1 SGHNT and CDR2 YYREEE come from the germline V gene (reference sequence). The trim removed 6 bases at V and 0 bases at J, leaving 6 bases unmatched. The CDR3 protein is CASTETGGSTDTQYF. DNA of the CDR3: TGTGCCAGCACCGAAACAGGGGGTAGCACAGATACGCAGTATTTT.

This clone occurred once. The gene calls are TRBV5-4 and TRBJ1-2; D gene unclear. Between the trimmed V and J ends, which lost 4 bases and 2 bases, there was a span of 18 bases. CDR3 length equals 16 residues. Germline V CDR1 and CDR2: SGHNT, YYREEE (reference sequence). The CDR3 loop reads CASSPVGGGVNYGYTF. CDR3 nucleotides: TGTGCCAGCAGCCCCGTCGGAGGCGGGGTAAACTATGGCTACACCTTC.

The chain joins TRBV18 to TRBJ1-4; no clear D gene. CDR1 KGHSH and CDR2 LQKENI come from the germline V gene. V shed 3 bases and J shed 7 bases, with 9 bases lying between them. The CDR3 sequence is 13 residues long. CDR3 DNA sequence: TGTGCCAGCTCACCTCAGAATGGTGAAAAACTGTTTTTT. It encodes CASSPQNGEKLFF. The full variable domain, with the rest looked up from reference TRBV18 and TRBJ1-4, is NAGVMQNPRHLVRRRGQEARLRCSPMKGHSHVYWYRQLPEEGLKFMVYLQKENIIDESGMPKERFSAEFPKEGPSILRIQQVVRGDSAAYFCASSPQNGEKLFFGSGTQLSVL.

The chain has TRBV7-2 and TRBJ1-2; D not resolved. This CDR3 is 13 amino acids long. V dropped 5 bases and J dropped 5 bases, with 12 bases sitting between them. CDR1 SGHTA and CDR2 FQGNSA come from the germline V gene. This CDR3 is CASSRHNTYGYTF. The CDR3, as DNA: TGTGCCAGCAGCCGTCATAACACGTATGGCTACACCTTC.

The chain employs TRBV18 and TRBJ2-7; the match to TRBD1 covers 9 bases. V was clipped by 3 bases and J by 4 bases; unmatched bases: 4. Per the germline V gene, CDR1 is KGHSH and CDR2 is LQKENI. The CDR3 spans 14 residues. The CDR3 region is CASSPTGGEYEQYF. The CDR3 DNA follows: TGTGCCAGCTCACCTACAGGGGGCGAATACGAGCAGTACTTC.

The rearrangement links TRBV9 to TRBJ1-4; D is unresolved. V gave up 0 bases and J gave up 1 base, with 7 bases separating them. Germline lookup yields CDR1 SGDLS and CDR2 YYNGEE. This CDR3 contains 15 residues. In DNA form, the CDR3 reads TGTGCCAGCAGCGTAGGCACCGGAACTAATGAAAAACTGTTTTTT. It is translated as CASSVGTGTNEKLFF.

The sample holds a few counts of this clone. The CDR3: CASGQGAAQPQHF. The DNA for the CDR3 is TGTGCCTCGGGACAGGGGGCGGCTCAGCCCCAGCATTTT. This rearrangement joins TRBV10-3 to TRBJ1-5; TRBD1 agrees at 12 bases. This CDR3 contains 13 residues. Germline V gene lookup returns CDR1 ENHRY and CDR2 SYGVKD. V dropped 11 bases and J dropped 6; count of bases not matched to a gene: 5.

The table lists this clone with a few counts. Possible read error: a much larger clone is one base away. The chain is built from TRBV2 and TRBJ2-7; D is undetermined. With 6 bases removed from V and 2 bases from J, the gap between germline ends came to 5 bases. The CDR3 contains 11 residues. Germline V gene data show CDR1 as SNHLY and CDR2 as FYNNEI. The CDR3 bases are TGTGCCAGCAGCACTACCTACGAGCAGTACTTC. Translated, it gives CASSTTYEQYF.

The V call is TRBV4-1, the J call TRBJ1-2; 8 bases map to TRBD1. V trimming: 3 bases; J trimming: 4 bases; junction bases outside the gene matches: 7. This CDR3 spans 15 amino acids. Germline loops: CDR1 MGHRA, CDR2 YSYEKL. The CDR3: CASSQAGGAGYGYTF. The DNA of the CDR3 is TGCGCCAGCAGCCAGGCAGGGGGCGCGGGCTATGGCTACACCTTC.

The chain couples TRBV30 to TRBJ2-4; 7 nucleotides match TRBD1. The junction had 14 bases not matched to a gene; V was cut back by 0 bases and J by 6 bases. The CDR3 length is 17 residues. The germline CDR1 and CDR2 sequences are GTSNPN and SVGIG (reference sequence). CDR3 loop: CAWSVTPGTDNLNIQYF. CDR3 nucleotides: TGTGCCTGGAGTGTGACCCCCGGGACAGATAATTTAAACATTCAGTACTTC.

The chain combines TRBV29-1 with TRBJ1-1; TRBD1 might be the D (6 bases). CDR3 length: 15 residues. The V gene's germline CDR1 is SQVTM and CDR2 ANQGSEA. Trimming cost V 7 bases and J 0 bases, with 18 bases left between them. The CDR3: CSAGWEGGMNTEAFF. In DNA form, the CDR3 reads TGCAGCGCTGGCTGGGAGGGGGGGATGAACACTGAAGCTTTCTTT.

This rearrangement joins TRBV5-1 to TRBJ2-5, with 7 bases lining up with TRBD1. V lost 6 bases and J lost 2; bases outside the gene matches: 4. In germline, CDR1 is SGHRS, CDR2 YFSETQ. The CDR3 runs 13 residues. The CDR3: CASNRDSQETQYF. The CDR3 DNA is TGCGCCAGCAACCGGGACAGTCAAGAGACCCAGTACTTC.

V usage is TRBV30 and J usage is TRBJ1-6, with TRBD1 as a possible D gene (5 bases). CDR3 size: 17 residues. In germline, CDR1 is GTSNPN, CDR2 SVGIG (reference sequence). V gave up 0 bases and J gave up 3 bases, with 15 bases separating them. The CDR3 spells CAWSVLQGVGYNSPLHF. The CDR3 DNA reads TGTGCCTGGAGTGTACTTCAGGGTGTGGGCTATAATTCACCCCTCCACTTT.

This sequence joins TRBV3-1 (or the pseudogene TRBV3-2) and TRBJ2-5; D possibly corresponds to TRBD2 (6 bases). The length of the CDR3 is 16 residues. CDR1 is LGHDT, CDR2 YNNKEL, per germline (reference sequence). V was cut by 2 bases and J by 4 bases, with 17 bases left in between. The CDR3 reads CASSQRAREWAETQYF. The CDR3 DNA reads TGTGCCAGCAGCCAACGAGCCCGGGAGTGGGCAGAGACCCAGTACTTC.

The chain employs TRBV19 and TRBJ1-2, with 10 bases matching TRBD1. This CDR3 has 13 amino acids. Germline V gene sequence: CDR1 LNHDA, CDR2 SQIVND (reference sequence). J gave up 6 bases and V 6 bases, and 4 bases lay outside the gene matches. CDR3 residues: CASRSDRGHGYTF. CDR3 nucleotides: TGTGCCAGTAGGAGCGACAGGGGGCATGGCTACACCTTC.

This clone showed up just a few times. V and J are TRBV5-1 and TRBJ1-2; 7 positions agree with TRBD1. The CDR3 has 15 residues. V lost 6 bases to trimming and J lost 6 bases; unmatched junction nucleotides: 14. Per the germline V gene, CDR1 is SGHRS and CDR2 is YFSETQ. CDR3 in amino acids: CASTSRGRGQDGYTF. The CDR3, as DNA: TGCGCCAGCACCTCGCGGGGTAGGGGGCAAGATGGCTACACCTTC.

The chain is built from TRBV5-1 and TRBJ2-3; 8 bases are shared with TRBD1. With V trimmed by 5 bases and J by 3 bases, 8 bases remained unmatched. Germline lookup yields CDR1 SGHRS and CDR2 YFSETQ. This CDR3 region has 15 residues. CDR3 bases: TGCGCCAGCAGTCCAGGGGGCGCGGGAACAGATACGCAGTATTTT. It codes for CASSPGGAGTDTQYF. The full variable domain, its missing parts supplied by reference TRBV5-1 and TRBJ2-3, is KAGVTQTPRYLIKTRGQQVTLSCSPISGHRSVSWYQQTPGQGLQFLFEYFSETQRNKGNFPGRFSGRQFSNSRSEMNVSTLELGDSALYLCASSPGGAGTDTQYFGPGTRLTVL.

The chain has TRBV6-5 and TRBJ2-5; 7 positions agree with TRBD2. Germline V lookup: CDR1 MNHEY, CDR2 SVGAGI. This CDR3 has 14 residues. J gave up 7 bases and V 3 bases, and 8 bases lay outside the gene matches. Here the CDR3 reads CASSYLQSGGTQYF. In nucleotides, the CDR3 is TGTGCCAGCAGTTATCTTCAATCGGGGGGGACCCAGTACTTC.

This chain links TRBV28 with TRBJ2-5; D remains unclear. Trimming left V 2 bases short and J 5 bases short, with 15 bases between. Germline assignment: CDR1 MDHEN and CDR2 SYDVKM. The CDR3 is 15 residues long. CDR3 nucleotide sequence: TGTGCCAGCAGTTTACCGCGCGGCGGAAGGGAGACCCAGTACTTC. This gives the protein CASSLPRGGRETQYF.

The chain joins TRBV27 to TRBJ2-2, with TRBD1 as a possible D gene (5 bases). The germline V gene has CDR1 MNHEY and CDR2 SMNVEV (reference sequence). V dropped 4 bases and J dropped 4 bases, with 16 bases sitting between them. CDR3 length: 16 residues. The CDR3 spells CASSSYGHRATGELFF. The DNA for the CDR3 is TGTGCCAGCAGTTCATACGGACACCGAGCCACCGGGGAGCTGTTTTTT.

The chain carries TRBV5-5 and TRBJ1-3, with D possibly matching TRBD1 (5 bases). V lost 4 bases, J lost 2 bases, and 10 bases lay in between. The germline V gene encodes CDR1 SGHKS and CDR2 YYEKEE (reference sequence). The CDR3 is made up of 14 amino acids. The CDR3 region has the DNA TGTGCCAGCAGCCAGGGACTGACTGGAAACACCATATATTTT. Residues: CASSQGLTGNTIYF.